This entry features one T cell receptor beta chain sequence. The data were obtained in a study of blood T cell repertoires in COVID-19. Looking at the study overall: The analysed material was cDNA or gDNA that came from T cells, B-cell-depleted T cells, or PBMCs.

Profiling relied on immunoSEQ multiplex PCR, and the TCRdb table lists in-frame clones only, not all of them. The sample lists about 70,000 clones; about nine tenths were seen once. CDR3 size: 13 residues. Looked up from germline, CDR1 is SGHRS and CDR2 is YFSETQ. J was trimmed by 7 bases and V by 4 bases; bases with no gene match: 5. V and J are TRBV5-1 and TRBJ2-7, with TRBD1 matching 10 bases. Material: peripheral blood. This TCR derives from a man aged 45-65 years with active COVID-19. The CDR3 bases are TGCGCCAGCAGCCTAGGGACAGGGGAAGAGCAGTACTTC. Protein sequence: CASSLGTGEEQYF.